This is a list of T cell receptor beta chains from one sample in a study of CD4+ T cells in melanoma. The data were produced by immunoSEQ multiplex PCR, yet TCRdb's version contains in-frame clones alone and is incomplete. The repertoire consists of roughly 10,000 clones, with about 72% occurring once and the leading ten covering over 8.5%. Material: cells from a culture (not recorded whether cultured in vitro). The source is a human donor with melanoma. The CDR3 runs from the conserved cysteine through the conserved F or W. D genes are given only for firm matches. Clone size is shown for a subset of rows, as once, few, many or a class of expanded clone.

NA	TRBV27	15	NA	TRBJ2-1	TGTGCCAGCAGTGCCTTTATAGAAACCTACAATGAGCAGTTCTTC	CASSAFIETYNEQFF
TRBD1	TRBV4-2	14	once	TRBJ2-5	TGTGCCAGCAGCCATGAAGGGGGCTCAGAGACCCAGTACTTC	CASSHEGGSETQYF
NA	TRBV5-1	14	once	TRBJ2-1	TGCGCCAGCAGCTCCCCCTCGGGGGCGAATGAGCAGTTCTTC	CASSSPSGANEQFF
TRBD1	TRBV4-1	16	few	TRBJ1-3	TGCGCCAGCAGCCGCCCGGGACAGGGAACTGGAAACACCATATATTTT	CASSRPGQGTGNTIYF
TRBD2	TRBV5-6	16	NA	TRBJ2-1	TGTGCCAGCAGCCCGGGACTAGCGAGGTATTACAATGAGCAGTTCTTC	CASSPGLARYYNEQFF
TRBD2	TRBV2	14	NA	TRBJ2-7	TGTGCCAGCAGTGCAGCGGGGCTAAGGGACGAGCAGTACTTC	CASSAAGLRDEQYF
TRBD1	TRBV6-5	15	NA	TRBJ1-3	TGTGCCAGCAGGGGGGACAGGGGCTCTGGAAACACCATATATTTT	CASRGDRGSGNTIYF
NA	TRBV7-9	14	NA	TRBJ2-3	TGTGCCAGCAGCTTAGGGGGGTGGGCGAATACGCAGTATTTT	CASSLGGWANTQYF
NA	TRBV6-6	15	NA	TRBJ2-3	TGTGCCAGCAGTAAAGGGCTGTTCGGTACAGATACGCAGTATTTT	CASSKGLFGTDTQYF
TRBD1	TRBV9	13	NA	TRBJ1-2	TGCGCCAGCAGCGTGGACAGGGCTAGTGGCTACACCTTC	CASSVDRASGYTF
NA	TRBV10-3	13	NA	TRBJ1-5	TGTGCCAGCAGTCACAGGGATGGCCAGCCCCAGCATTTT	CASSHRDGQPQHF
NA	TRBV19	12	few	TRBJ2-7	TGTGCCAGTAGTATGTCGTACTACGAGCAGTACTTC	CASSMSYYEQYF
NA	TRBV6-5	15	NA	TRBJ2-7	TGTGCCAGCAGTTACTGGGGTAGCGGATCAACCGAGCAGTACTTC	CASSYWGSGSTEQYF
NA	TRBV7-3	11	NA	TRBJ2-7	TGTGCCAGCAGCTTCTACCACGAGCAGTACTTC	CASSFYHEQYF
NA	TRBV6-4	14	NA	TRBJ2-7	TGTGCCAGCAGTGAAAACCCATCCTCCTACGAGCAGTACTTC	CASSENPSSYEQYF
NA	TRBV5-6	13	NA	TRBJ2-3	TGTGCCAGCAGCTTAGTCTCCACAGATACGCAGTATTTT	CASSLVSTDTQYF
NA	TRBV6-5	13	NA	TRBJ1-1	TGTGCCAGCAGTTACTCGAGGCTGTCAGGGGCTTTCTTT	CASSYSRLSGAFF
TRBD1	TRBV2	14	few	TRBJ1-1	TGTGCCAGCATTCAACAGGGGTTGGGGACTGAAGCTTTCTTT	CASIQQGLGTEAFF
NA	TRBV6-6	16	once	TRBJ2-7	TGTGCCAGCAGTTCTTTCGTGGACTCCATCTCCTACGAGCAGTACTTC	CASSSFVDSISYEQYF
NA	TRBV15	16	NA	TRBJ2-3	TGTGCCACCAGCGGGGGGGCGTGGTTGGGGACAGATACGCAGTATTTT	CATSGGAWLGTDTQYF
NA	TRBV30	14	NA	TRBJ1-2	TGTGCCTCTCGCAAAGCAGGAGGAAACTATGGCTACACCTTC	CASRKAGGNYGYTF
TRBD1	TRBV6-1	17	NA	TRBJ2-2	TGTGCCAGCAGTGAAGCGCTGACAGGGTTTTATCCCGGGGAGCTGTTTTTT	CASSEALTGFYPGELFF
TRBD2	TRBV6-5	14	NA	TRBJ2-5	TGTGCCAGCAGTAGGCGGGGCGGGGAGGGAGAGCAGTACTTC	CASSRRGGEGEQYF
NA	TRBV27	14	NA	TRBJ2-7	TGTGCCAGCAAGACTATGGGACATCCTTACGAGCAGTACTTC	CASKTMGHPYEQYF
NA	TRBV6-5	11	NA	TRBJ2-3	TGTGCCAGCCGTAGCACAGATACGCAGTATTTT	CASRSTDTQYF
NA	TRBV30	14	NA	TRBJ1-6	TGTGCCTGGGCACATAGGACGGGGAATTCACCCCTCCACTTT	CAWAHRTGNSPLHF